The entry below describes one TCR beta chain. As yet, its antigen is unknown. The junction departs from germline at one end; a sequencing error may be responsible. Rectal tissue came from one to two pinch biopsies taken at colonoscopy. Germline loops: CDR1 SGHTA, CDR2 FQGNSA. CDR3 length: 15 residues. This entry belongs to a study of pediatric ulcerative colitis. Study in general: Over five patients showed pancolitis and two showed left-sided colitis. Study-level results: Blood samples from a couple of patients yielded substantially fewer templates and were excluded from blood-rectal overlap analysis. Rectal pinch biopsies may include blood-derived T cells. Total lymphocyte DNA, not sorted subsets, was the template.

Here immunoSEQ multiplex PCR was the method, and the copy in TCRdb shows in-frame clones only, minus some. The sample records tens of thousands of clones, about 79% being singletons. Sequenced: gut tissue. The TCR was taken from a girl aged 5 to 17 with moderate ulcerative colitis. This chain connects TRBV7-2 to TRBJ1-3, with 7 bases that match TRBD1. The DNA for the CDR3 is TGTGCCATCAGCAGGGGGGGATACTCTGGAAACACCATATATTTT. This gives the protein CAISRGGYSGNTIYF. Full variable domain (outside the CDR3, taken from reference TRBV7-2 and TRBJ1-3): GAGVSQSPSNKVTEKGKDVELRCDPISGHTALYWYRQSLGQGLEFLIYFQGNSAPDKSGLPSDRFSAERTGGSVSTLTIQRTQQEDSAVYLCAISRGGYSGNTIYFGEGSWLTVV.